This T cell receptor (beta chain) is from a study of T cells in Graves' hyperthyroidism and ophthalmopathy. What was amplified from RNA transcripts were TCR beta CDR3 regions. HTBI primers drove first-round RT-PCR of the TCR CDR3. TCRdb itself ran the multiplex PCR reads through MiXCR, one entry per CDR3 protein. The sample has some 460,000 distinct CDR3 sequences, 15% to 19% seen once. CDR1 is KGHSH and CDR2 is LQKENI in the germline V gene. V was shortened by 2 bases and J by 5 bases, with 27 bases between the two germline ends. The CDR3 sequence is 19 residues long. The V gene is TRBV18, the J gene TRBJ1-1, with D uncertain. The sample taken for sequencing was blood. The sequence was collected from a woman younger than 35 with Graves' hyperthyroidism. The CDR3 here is CASSPNGVLRAGARTEAFF. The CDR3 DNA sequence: TGTGCCAGCTCACCAAACGGCGTCCTTAGAGCGGGCGCGAGAACTGAAGCTTTCTTT.